These T cell receptor beta chains were read from a single sample in a study of blood T cell repertoires in COVID-19. Produced via immunoSEQ multiplex PCR; TCRdb's table is partial and in-frame only. Among about 150,000 clones, around 80% were seen once, and the ten largest hold nearly 15%. Sequenced: peripheral blood. These receptors were taken from a human donor with acute or convalescent COVID-19. The donor label of this sample is uncertain. CDR3s include the opening cysteine and the closing phenylalanine or tryptophan. D genes are given only for firm matches. Rows give clone size only sometimes, using once, few, many, or a class for an expanded clone.

size	D	V	J	CDR3	DNA
.	TRBD1	TRBV7-9	TRBJ2-5	CASSLARGRETQYF	TGTGCCAGCAGCTTAGCCAGGGGGCGAGAGACCCAGTACTTC
.	TRBD1	TRBV7-9	TRBJ2-4	CARADRAYPKNIQYF	TGTGCCAGAGCCGACAGGGCCTACCCAAAAAACATTCAGTACTTC
.	.	TRBV27	TRBJ1-1	CASSFRGIGTEAFF	TGTGCCAGCAGTTTTCGGGGAATAGGTACTGAAGCTTTCTTT
.	.	TRBV5-4	TRBJ2-3	CASSGQWRDTQYF	TGTGCCAGCAGCGGACAGTGGCGAGATACGCAGTATTTT
few	TRBD1	TRBV5-1	TRBJ1-4	CASSLEGGQWNEKLFF	TGCGCCAGCAGCTTGGAAGGGGGCCAGTGGAATGAAAAACTGTTTTTT
.	.	TRBV4-1	TRBJ1-4	CASSQDTPSGRLQLATNEKLFF	TGCGCCAGCAGTCAAGACACCCCATCGGGGAGGTTGCAACTTGCAACTAATGAAAAACTGTTTTTT
.	.	TRBV10-3	TRBJ1-2	CAISDGRNGYTF	TGTGCCATCAGTGATGGGAGAAATGGCTACACCTTC
.	TRBD1	TRBV5-5	TRBJ2-2	CASSSHNRGLNTGELFF	TGTGCCAGCAGTTCCCATAACAGGGGTTTGAACACCGGGGAGCTGTTTTTT
few	TRBD1	TRBV7-9	TRBJ2-2	CASSQGDSNTGELFF	TGTGCCAGCAGCCAGGGGGATTCGAACACCGGGGAGCTGTTTTTT
.	TRBD2	TRBV7-8	TRBJ2-3	CASSLTSGGRGTDTQYF	TGTGCCAGCAGCTTGACTAGCGGGGGTCGGGGCACAGATACGCAGTATTTT
.	TRBD1	TRBV7-9	TRBJ2-4	CASSLLGQSLAKNIQYF	TGTGCCAGCAGCTTGTTGGGACAGTCCTTAGCCAAAAACATTCAGTACTTC
many	TRBD1	TRBV18	TRBJ2-7	CASSPTGTGLNEQYF	TGTGCCAGCTCACCTACCGGGACAGGGTTGAACGAGCAGTACTTC
.	.	TRBV7-6	TRBJ2-7	CASSLAYDGAYEQYF	TGTGCCAGCAGCTTAGCCTATGACGGAGCCTACGAGCAGTACTTC
.	TRBD2	TRBV5-1	TRBJ2-7	CATKRTSGGEQYF	TGCGCCACCAAGAGGACTAGCGGGGGCGAGCAGTACTTC
.	.	TRBV19	TRBJ1-3	CASSDGGNTIYF	TGTGCCAGTAGTGACGGAGGGAACACCATATATTTT
once	.	TRBV6-5	TRBJ2-2	CASSYRRNTGELFF	TGTGCCAGCAGTTACCGCAGGAACACCGGGGAGCTGTTTTTT
.	.	TRBV12-3/TRBV12-4	TRBJ1-4	CASSPVGSEKLFF	TGTGCCAGCAGCCCTGTCGGGAGTGAAAAACTGTTTTTT
.	TRBD1	TRBV12-5	TRBJ1-1	CASGLGQGDTEAFF	TGTGCTAGTGGTTTGGGGCAGGGGGACACTGAAGCTTTCTTT
.	TRBD1	TRBV7-9	TRBJ1-6	CASSSIQGDRSYNSPLHF	TGTGCCAGCAGCTCCATACAGGGGGACCGCTCCTATAATTCACCCCTCCACTTT
.	.	TRBV27	TRBJ2-7	CASRLGQGLTYEQYF	TGTGCCAGCCGTCTCGGACAGGGACTAACCTACGAGCAGTACTTC
.	TRBD1	TRBV9	TRBJ1-2	CASSPRQGNYGYTF	TGTGCCAGCAGCCCCCGACAGGGTAACTATGGCTACACCTTC
.	.	TRBV14	TRBJ1-2	CASSHKRDGGYTF	TGTGCCAGCAGCCATAAGCGGGACGGTGGCTACACCTTC
.	.	TRBV5-1	TRBJ1-2	CASSQDYYGYTF	TGCGCCAGCAGCCAGGACTATTACGGCTACACCTTC
.	TRBD2	TRBV7-2	TRBJ2-5	CASSLLGGGGETQYF	TGTGCCAGCAGCCTGCTGGGGGGGGGAGGAGAGACCCAGTACTTC
.	TRBD1	TRBV15	TRBJ1-1	CATSRGQGQGRTEAFF	TGTGCCACCAGCAGAGGCCAGGGACAGGGACGGACTGAAGCTTTCTTT
few	TRBD2	TRBV19	TRBJ2-7	CASSTRRTSRSYEQYF	TGTGCCAGTAGTACCCGCCGGACTAGCAGATCCTACGAGCAGTACTTC
.	.	TRBV12-3/TRBV12-4	TRBJ1-5	CASSQIAGQPQHF	TGTGCCAGCAGCCAGATCGCGGGTCAGCCCCAGCATTTT
.	TRBD1	TRBV7-2	TRBJ1-2	CASSLIGTGGSYGYTF	TGTGCCAGCAGCTTAATTGGGACAGGGGGCTCATATGGCTACACCTTC
.	.	TRBV20-1	TRBJ2-7	CSAQGGYEQYF	TGCAGTGCCCAGGGGGGCTACGAGCAGTACTTC
once	.	TRBV5-6	TRBJ2-1	CASSLDSNLNEQFF	TGTGCCAGCAGCCTTGACAGTAATCTCAATGAGCAGTTCTTC
.	.	TRBV20-1	TRBJ1-3	CSASRSSGNTIYF	TGCAGTGCTAGTCGGAGCTCTGGAAACACCATATATTTT
.	.	TRBV3-1/TRBV3-2	TRBJ1-2	CASSQEDSLFYGYTF	TGTGCCAGCAGCCAAGAGGACAGCCTTTTCTATGGCTACACCTTC
.	TRBD1	TRBV12-3/TRBV12-4	TRBJ1-2	CASSRDSYYGYTF	TGTGCCAGCAGTCGGGACAGCTACTATGGCTACACCTTC
.	.	TRBV2	TRBJ1-4	CASSEGRQNEKLFF	TGTGCCAGCAGTGAAGGGAGGCAGAATGAAAAACTGTTTTTT
.	.	TRBV25-1	TRBJ1-1	CASSMRPSSEAFF	TGTGCCAGCAGTATGAGGCCCAGCTCTGAAGCTTTCTTT
.	TRBD2	TRBV11-3	TRBJ2-1	CASSPRLAGGYNEQFF	TGTGCCAGCAGCCCGAGACTAGCGGGGGGTTACAATGAGCAGTTCTTC
.	TRBD1	TRBV5-6	TRBJ1-2	CASRGDRAEGTYTF	TGTGCCAGCAGGGGGGACAGGGCGGAGGGTACCTACACCTTC
.	TRBD1	TRBV6-5	TRBJ1-6	CATTLQGPNSPLHF	TGTGCCACCACTCTACAGGGGCCCAATTCACCCCTCCACTTT
.	.	TRBV6-1	TRBJ1-2	CASSDRYTNYGYTF	TGTGCCAGCAGTGACCGGTATACTAACTATGGCTACACCTTC
.	TRBD1	TRBV5-1	TRBJ2-7	CASSLGTGPGEQYF	TGCGCCAGCAGCTTGGGGACAGGACCGGGTGAGCAGTACTTC
.	.	TRBV30	TRBJ1-1	CAWKLGRDTEAFF	TGTGCCTGGAAGCTAGGGAGGGACACTGAAGCTTTCTTT
.	TRBD1	TRBV5-6	TRBJ2-2	CASSSTGRNTGELFF	TGTGCCAGCAGCTCGACAGGGAGGAACACCGGGGAGCTGTTTTTT
.	TRBD2	TRBV3-1/TRBV3-2	TRBJ2-1	CASTLYGASGGDEQFF	TGTGCCAGCACCTTGTACGGGGCTAGCGGGGGAGATGAGCAGTTCTTC
.	.	TRBV2	TRBJ1-3	CASRPDRNTIYF	TGTGCCAGTCGTCCTGACAGAAACACCATATATTTT
.	.	TRBV2	TRBJ1-5	CATVWAHNQPQHF	TGTGCCACTGTTTGGGCGCACAATCAGCCCCAGCATTTT
.	TRBD1	TRBV7-2	TRBJ2-7	CASTPKGTAYEQYF	TGTGCCAGCACGCCTAAGGGGACAGCCTACGAGCAGTACTTC
once	.	TRBV6-4	TRBJ1-6	CASSDSDRRSPLHF	TGTGCCAGCAGTGACTCGGACAGACGGTCACCCCTCCACTTT
.	.	TRBV3-1/TRBV3-2	TRBJ1-2	CASSQVGGPLTF	TGTGCCAGCAGCCAAGTAGGAGGACCCCTCACCTTC
.	TRBD1	TRBV6-5	TRBJ2-7	CASSIRGQAAYEQYF	TGTGCCAGCAGTATAAGGGGACAGGCAGCCTACGAGCAGTACTTC
.	.	TRBV6-6	TRBJ2-7	CASSYSRGSDYEQYF	TGTGCCAGCAGTTACTCACGGGGATCGGACTACGAGCAGTACTTC
.	.	TRBV2	TRBJ1-2	CASSESVWVRVSDYGYTF	TGTGCCAGCAGTGAATCGGTGTGGGTGAGGGTTTCGGACTATGGCTACACCTTC
.	.	TRBV7-9	TRBJ1-4	CASSYGAQQSEKLFF	TGTGCCAGCAGCTATGGGGCGCAGCAAAGCGAAAAACTGTTTTTT
.	TRBD1	TRBV24-1	TRBJ2-3	CATSATGGVDTQYF	TGTGCCACCAGTGCGACAGGGGGCGTGGATACGCAGTATTTT
.	TRBD1	TRBV6-6	TRBJ2-3	CASSSPDRGRKDTQYF	TGTGCCAGCAGTTCCCCCGACAGGGGGCGGAAAGATACGCAGTATTTT